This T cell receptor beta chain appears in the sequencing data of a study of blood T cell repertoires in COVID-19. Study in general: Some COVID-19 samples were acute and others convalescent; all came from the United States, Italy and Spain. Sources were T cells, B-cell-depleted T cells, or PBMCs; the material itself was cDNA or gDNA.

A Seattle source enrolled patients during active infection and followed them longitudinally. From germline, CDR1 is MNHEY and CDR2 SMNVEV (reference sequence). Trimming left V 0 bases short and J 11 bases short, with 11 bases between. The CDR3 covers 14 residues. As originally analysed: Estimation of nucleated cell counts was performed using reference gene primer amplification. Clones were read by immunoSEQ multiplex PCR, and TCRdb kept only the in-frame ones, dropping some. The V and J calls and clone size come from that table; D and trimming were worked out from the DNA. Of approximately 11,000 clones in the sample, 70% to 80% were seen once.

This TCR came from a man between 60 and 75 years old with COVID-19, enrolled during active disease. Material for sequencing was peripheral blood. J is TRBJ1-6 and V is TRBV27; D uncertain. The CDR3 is CASSLSGNRTPLHF. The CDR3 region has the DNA TGTGCCAGCAGTTTATCGGGCAACAGAACACCCCTCCACTTT.